The rows below give T cell receptor beta chains drawn from one sample of a study of T cell responses to AZD1222 COVID-19 vaccine. Only in-frame clones appear in the TCRdb table, and some are missing; sequencing was by immunoSEQ multiplex PCR. The sample comprises some 120,000 clones, 85% to 90% of which are singletons, and approximately 9.6% rests with the top ten. This material consisted of peripheral blood, taken on day 0 of AZD1222 vaccination. The receptors here all came from an adult in good health. Each CDR3 is given with its conserved first and last residue. A D gene is named only where the DNA matches it firmly. The size of a clone is reported for some rows only, either as once, few or many, or as a class for expanded clones.

j_call v_call clone_size d_call cdr3_nt cdr3_aa
TRBJ1-4 TRBV18 . . TGTGCCAGCTCATCGGGACGGCCAACTAATGAAAAACTGTTTTTT CASSSGRPTNEKLFF
TRBJ2-1 TRBV7-9 . . TGTGCCAGCAGCCGATCGGGTGGACAGAAAAACAATGAGCAGTTCTTC CASSRSGGQKNNEQFF
TRBJ1-1 TRBV19 few TRBD1 TGTGCCAGTAGTGGAATACAGGGGGCGCTTTACACTGAAGCTTTCTTT CASSGIQGALYTEAFF
TRBJ2-7 TRBV27 . . TGTGCCAGCAGGTGGGAGTACGAGCAGTACTTC CASRWEYEQYF
TRBJ1-6 TRBV9 . . TGTGCCAGCAGCGTAGGATGGGGGGCGGAGGTGTCACCCCTCCACTTT CASSVGWGAEVSPLHF
TRBJ1-2 TRBV18 . TRBD1 TGTGCCAGCTCCCCTCCGGACAGGGGGCCAAGCTACACCTTC CASSPPDRGPSYTF
TRBJ2-2 TRBV6-5 . . TGTGCCAGCAGTTCACAGGGATTGAACACCGGGGAGCTGTTTTTT CASSSQGLNTGELFF
TRBJ2-1 TRBV5-4 . . TGTGCCAGCAGCTTTCGAGTCAATGAGCAGTTCTTC CASSFRVNEQFF
TRBJ1-2 TRBV12-3/TRBV12-4 few TRBD1 TGTGCCAGCAGTTACAGGGGGCCCCTCACCTTC CASSYRGPLTF
TRBJ2-3 TRBV29-1 . TRBD1 TGCAGCGTTGATCATGGAACCGGGACAGTTAAATCAGATACGCAGTATTTT CSVDHGTGTVKSDTQYF
TRBJ1-1 TRBV7-2 . . TGTGCCAGCAGCCAAACAGGGACAGCTTTCTTT CASSQTGTAFF
TRBJ2-7 TRBV7-9 . TRBD2 TGTGCCAGCAGCTCAACCGGGACTAGTGCCTACGAGCAGTACTTC CASSSTGTSAYEQYF
TRBJ2-1 TRBV24-1 . . TGTGCCACCATGGACTACAATGAGCAGTTCTTC CATMDYNEQFF
TRBJ2-7 TRBV19 . TRBD2 TGTGCCAGTAGCCATAAGACTAGCAGATCCTACGAGCAGTACTTC CASSHKTSRSYEQYF
TRBJ1-4 TRBV5-5 . . TGTGCCAGCAGCTCCGGGACACGGAATGAAAAACTGTTTTTT CASSSGTRNEKLFF
TRBJ1-1 TRBV7-9 . TRBD1 TGTGCCAGCAGCTTAGGGACAGGGGCGACCACTGAAGCTTTCTTT CASSLGTGATTEAFF
TRBJ1-2 TRBV27 . . TGTGCCAGCAGTTTAGGTCGCAACTATGGCTACACCTTC CASSLGRNYGYTF
TRBJ1-1 TRBV3-1/TRBV3-2 . . TGTGCCAGCAGGGTGGATGAGAACACTGAAGCTTTCTTT CASRVDENTEAFF
TRBJ2-1 TRBV6-5 . TRBD2 TGTGCCAGCAGCTTAGCGGGAGGGCCTAGTATTGAGCAGTTCTTC CASSLAGGPSIEQFF
TRBJ2-7 TRBV18 . TRBD1 TGTGCCAGCTCAACGGGACAGAACTACGAGCAGTACTTC CASSTGQNYEQYF
TRBJ1-2 TRBV11-2 . TRBD1 TGTGCCAGCAGCTTAGGCAGGGGGGTGCGCTATGGCTACACCTTC CASSLGRGVRYGYTF
TRBJ1-3 TRBV5-1 once . TGCGCCAGCAGCTTGGGACAGCCTGGAAACACCATATATTTT CASSLGQPGNTIYF
TRBJ2-7 TRBV3-1/TRBV3-2 . TRBD1 TGTGCCAGCAGCCAACGGGACAGGCCCTACGAGCAGTACTTC CASSQRDRPYEQYF
TRBJ2-7 TRBV27 . . TGTGCCAGCAGTTTGGGAGCCTCCTACGAGCAGTACTTC CASSLGASYEQYF
TRBJ1-4 TRBV4-1 . . TGCGCCAGCCGTAGGCAGTTCCAGAATGAAAAACTGTTTTTT CASRRQFQNEKLFF
TRBJ1-2 TRBV5-1 . TRBD1 TGCGCCAGCAGCTTAACAGGGGGCGAAGGCTACACCTTC CASSLTGGEGYTF
TRBJ2-6 TRBV5-1 . . TGCGCCAGCAGCTTCGGGGTCAGGGGGGTGCCTGGGGCCAACGTCCTGACTTTC CASSFGVRGVPGANVLTF
TRBJ1-5 TRBV25-1 . TRBD1 TGTGCCAGCAGTGACGACAGGGGCAGCAATCAGCCCCAGCATTTT CASSDDRGSNQPQHF
TRBJ1-1 TRBV7-3 . . TGTGCCAGCAGCTCCACAATGAACACTGAAGCTTTCTTT CASSSTMNTEAFF
TRBJ2-7 TRBV5-1 . TRBD2 TGCGCCAGTCAGCACGGCGGGGGTACCCCCAGCGAGCAGTACTTC CASQHGGGTPSEQYF
TRBJ2-3 TRBV5-1 . TRBD1 TGCGCCAGCAGCATACAGGGGACGCAGTATTTT CASSIQGTQYF